These 2 T cell receptor beta chains were all obtained from the same sample, sequenced in a study of chemoradiotherapy in HPV16-positive cancers. Data came from immunoSEQ multiplex PCR; TCRdb stores just in-frame clones and leaves some out. Here the sample spans approximately 15,000 clones, over 70% being singletons. The sample was collected from a patient who underwent chemoradiotherapy. These receptors came from a human donor with HPV-associated anogenital cancer.

V and J are TRBV11-2 and TRBJ2-7; D remains ambiguous. V was shortened by 2 bases and J by 2 bases, with 10 bases between the two germline ends. Germline lookup yields CDR1 SGHAT and CDR2 FQNNGV. The CDR3 is made up of 14 amino acids. CDR3 sequence: CASSLIQPTYEQYF. CDR3 sequence (DNA): TGTGCCAGCAGCTTAATCCAGCCGACCTACGAGCAGTACTTC.

The chain uses TRBV11-2 and TRBJ2-7, with no clear D. Germline V gene lookup returns CDR1 SGHAT and CDR2 FQNNGV. The V end was cut by 3 bases, the J end by 0 bases, with 9 bases between. The CDR3 has 14 residues. The CDR3: CASSFNPGSYEQYF. CDR3 coding DNA: TGTGCCAGCAGCTTTAATCCGGGCTCCTACGAGCAGTACTTC.